The 4 T cell receptor beta chains below were found in one sample sequenced in a study of a mutant IDH1 vaccine in newly diagnosed glioma. Produced via immunoSEQ multiplex PCR; TCRdb's table is partial and in-frame only. Among roughly 22,000 clones listed, roughly 90% were seen once. These receptors have no known antigen. Described time point: week 11, during vaccination. All doses held 300 ug of mutant IDH1 20-mer peptide, with topical imiquimod. Here the sequenced sample was PBMCs, taken from a glioma patient whose treatment included an IDH1 peptide vaccine. These receptors were obtained from a middle-aged woman with glioma.

This sequence joins TRBV10-1 and TRBJ2-2; D not certain. V gave up 6 bases and J gave up 5 bases, with 10 bases separating them. Germline CDR1 is WNHNN and CDR2 is SYGVQD (reference sequence). The CDR3 has 13 residues. The CDR3 region is CASRRDETGELFF. DNA of the CDR3: TGCGCCAGCAGGCGAGACGAGACCGGGGAGCTGTTTTTT.

The rearrangement uses TRBV5-1 and TRBJ1-2; unclear D gene. Trimming took off 0 bases at V and 5 bases at J, with 17 bases between the two ends. Germline V gives CDR1 SGHRS, CDR2 YFSETQ. The CDR3 is 16 residues long. The CDR3 DNA reads as TGCGCCAGCAGCTTGGCCCTTGTCGGGCAGGTTTATGGCTACACCTTC. This sequence encodes CASSLALVGQVYGYTF. The entire variable domain, with the rest obtained from reference TRBV5-1 and TRBJ1-2, is as follows: KAGVTQTPRYLIKTRGQQVTLSCSPISGHRSVSWYQQTPGQGLQFLFEYFSETQRNKGNFPGRFSGRQFSNSRSEMNVSTLELGDSALYLCASSLALVGQVYGYTFGSGTRLTVV.

The V and J genes are TRBV7-8 and TRBJ1-4; D is ambiguous. Trimming took off 4 bases at V and 6 bases at J, with 18 bases between the two ends. CDR1 is SGHVS, CDR2 FQNEAQ, per germline. There are 16 residues in the CDR3. The CDR3 DNA reads TGTGCCAGCAGCTCTAGCGGCGGGGAGCTCGATGAAAAACTGTTTTTT. It specifies CASSSSGGELDEKLFF.

V gene TRBV28 combines with J gene TRBJ1-4, with a possible D match to TRBD1 (6 bases). Germline-derived CDR1 and CDR2 are MDHEN and SYDVKM. This CDR3 has 16 amino acids. V lost 2 bases and J lost 1, with 11 bases in between. Here the CDR3 reads CASSLPGVGTNEKLFF. The CDR3 nucleotides are TGTGCCAGCAGTTTACCAGGGGTGGGAACTAATGAAAAACTGTTTTTT. Together with reference TRBV28 and TRBJ1-4, the CDR3 gives the full variable domain: DVKVTQSSRYLVKRTGEKVFLECVQDMDHENMFWYRQDPGLGLRLIYFSYDVKMKEKGDIPEGYSVSREKKERFSLILESASTNQTSMYLCASSLPGVGTNEKLFFGSGTQLSVL.